This T cell receptor (beta chain) was observed in a study of T-cell memory formation after mild COVID-19. Points from the study as a whole: Still unconfirmed is whether the second-wave clones peaking on day 37 recognized SARS-CoV-2. The finding that pre-infection memory included some responding clones suggested that cross-reactive memory joined. Most CD4+ clones that shrank were in CM and EM, while CD8+ ones turned up in EMRA.

TCRdb reanalysed the 5' RACE reads using MiXCR and keeps one entry per CDR3 protein. The sample has about 360,000 distinct CDR3 sequences, 13% to 15% seen once. With V trimmed by 6 bases and J by 1 base, 6 bases remained unmatched. Germline values: CDR1 SGHDT, CDR2 YYEEEE. The length of the CDR3 is 14 residues. This clonotype showed up just once. Its matching antigen is unknown. This sequence was found in a man younger than 35 who had mild COVID-19 (a few samples of this study predate the infection). Cell type and time point are not known. The chain recombines TRBV5-6 with TRBJ2-5; TRBD2 matches at 7 bases. The source material was PBMCs or a T cell subset sorted from them (not recorded which). The chain's CDR3 is CASTMRGIQETQYF. The CDR3, as DNA: TGTGCCAGCACCATGCGGGGGATCCAAGAGACCCAGTACTTC.